These 7 T cell receptor beta chains originate from one sample sequenced in a study of T cell clones after liver transplantation. Clones were read by immunoSEQ multiplex PCR, and TCRdb kept only the in-frame ones, dropping some. This sample has tens of thousands of clones, with 71% found just once. This specimen consisted of CD4+ T cells from blood, obtained before liver transplant. The source of these receptors is a human donor who received a liver transplant.

The chain links TRBV19 to TRBJ1-2; 7 bases align to TRBD1. CDR3 size: 17 residues. CDR1 and CDR2 (germline): LNHDA, SQIVND (reference sequence). The trim removed 5 bases at V and 4 bases at J, leaving 16 bases unmatched. CDR3 nucleotide sequence: TGTGCCAGTAGTCCCTTACAGGGGCGAGGGTTCAGCTATGGCTACACCTTC. Translating gives CASSPLQGRGFSYGYTF.

The chain carries TRBV28 and TRBJ1-2, with 7 bases aligning to TRBD1. V lost 6 bases and J lost 2; bases outside the gene matches: 6. The CDR3 covers 14 residues. In germline, CDR1 is MDHEN, CDR2 SYDVKM. The CDR3 loop reads CASSLGQTNYGYTF. For the CDR3, the DNA is TGTGCCAGCAGCCTGGGACAGACAAACTATGGCTACACCTTC.

The gene calls are TRBV28 and TRBJ1-1; 7 bases map to TRBD1. Germline CDR1 MDHEN, CDR2 SYDVKM. The CDR3 spans 13 residues. Trimming removed 5 bases from V and 5 bases from J; junction bases left unmatched: 5. CDR3 in DNA: TGTGCCAGCAGTCCACAGGGGAGAACTGAAGCTTTCTTT. It translates to CASSPQGRTEAFF.

The sample holds one count of this clone. The chain employs TRBV19 and TRBJ1-1; 7 bases are shared with TRBD1. The CDR3 runs to 14 residues. CDR1 is LNHDA and CDR2 is SQIVND in the germline V gene (reference sequence). V lost 10 bases and J lost 4; bases outside the gene matches: 12. CDR3 DNA sequence: TGTGCCACCTCGGGTAGGGGGCCTTTCACTGAAGCTTTCTTT. This codes for CATSGRGPFTEAFF.

The J gene is TRBJ1-2, the V gene TRBV4-1; TRBD1 matches at 8 bases. Germline CDR1 MGHRA, CDR2 YSYEKL. The ends lost 1 base at V and 4 bases at J; junction bases unmatched: 11. The CDR3 loop spans 17 amino acids. The CDR3: CASSQAEGQGSTYGYTF. In DNA form, the CDR3 reads TGCGCCAGCAGCCAAGCCGAAGGACAGGGTAGTACCTATGGCTACACCTTC.

The V call is TRBV6-5, the J call TRBJ1-5, with a tentative D call TRBD1 (6 bases). The germline V gene encodes CDR1 MNHEY and CDR2 SVGAGI. V lost 0 bases and J lost 7, with 10 bases in between. The CDR3 spans 14 residues. CDR3 sequence reads: CASSYSGGAQPQHF. CDR3 in DNA: TGTGCCAGCAGTTACTCAGGGGGGGCCCAGCCCCAGCATTTT.

The rearrangement links TRBV6-1 to TRBJ2-2; D is perhaps TRBD2 (5 bases). The CDR3 totals 16 residues. V was pared by 2 bases and J by 4 bases, with 14 bases between. Germline-derived CDR1 and CDR2 are MNHNS and SASEGT. CDR3 in amino acids: CASSENGQAGTGELFF. The CDR3 DNA reads as TGTGCCAGCAGTGAAAACGGGCAGGCGGGCACCGGGGAGCTGTTTTTT.